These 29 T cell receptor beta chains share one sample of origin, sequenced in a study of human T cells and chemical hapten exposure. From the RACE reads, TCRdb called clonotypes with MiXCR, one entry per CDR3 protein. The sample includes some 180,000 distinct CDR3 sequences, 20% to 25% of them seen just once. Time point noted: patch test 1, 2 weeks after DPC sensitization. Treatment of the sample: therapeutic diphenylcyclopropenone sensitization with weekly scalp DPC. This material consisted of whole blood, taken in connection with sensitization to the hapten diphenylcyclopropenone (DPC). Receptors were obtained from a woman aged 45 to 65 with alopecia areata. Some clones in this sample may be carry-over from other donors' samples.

CDR3 nucleotide sequence: TGTGCCAGCACCACCCAGGGAGGGGTCGGGAACACTGAAGCTTTCTTT. Its protein product is CASTTQGGVGNTEAFF. V and J are TRBV12-3 or TRBV12-4 and TRBJ1-1, with a tentative D call TRBD1 (5 bases). Trimming left V 7 bases short and J 1 base short, with 19 bases between. This CDR3 comprises 16 residues.

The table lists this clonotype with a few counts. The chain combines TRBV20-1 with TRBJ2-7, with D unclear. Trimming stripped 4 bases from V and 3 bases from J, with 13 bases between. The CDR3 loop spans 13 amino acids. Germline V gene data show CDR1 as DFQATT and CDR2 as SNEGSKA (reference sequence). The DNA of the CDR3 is TGCAGTGCTACAGGTATTGGAGACTACGAGCAGTACTTC. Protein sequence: CSATGIGDYEQYF.

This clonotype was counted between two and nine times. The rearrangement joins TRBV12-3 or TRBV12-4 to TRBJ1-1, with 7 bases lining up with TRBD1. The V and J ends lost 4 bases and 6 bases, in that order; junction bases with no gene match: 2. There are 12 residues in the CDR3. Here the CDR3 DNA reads TGTGCCAGCAGTTATGGACAGGCTGAAGCTTTCTTT. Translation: CASSYGQAEAFF.

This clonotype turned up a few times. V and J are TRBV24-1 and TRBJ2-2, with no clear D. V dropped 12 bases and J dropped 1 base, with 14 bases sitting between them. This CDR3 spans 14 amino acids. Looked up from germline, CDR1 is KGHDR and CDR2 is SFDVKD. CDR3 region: CAATSNVNTGELFF. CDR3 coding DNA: TGTGCCGCTACGAGTAATGTGAACACCGGGGAGCTGTTTTTT.

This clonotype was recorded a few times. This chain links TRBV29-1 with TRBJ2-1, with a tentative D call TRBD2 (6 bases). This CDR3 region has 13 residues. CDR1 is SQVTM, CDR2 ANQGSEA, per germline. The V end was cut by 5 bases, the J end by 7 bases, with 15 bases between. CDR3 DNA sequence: TGCAGCGTTCGGGACTCCCGGATTAATGAGCAGTTCTTC. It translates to CSVRDSRINEQFF.

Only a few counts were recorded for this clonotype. The CDR3 DNA sequence: TGCGCCAGCAGCCAAGATGGAAACGTCGGGGTCTACGAGCAGTACTTC. This translates into CASSQDGNVGVYEQYF. This rearrangement joins TRBV4-1 to TRBJ2-7, with a weak D call TRBD2 (5 bases). The germline V gene has CDR1 MGHRA and CDR2 YSYEKL. V lost 0 bases, J lost 3 bases, and 15 bases lay in between. The CDR3 is 16 residues long.

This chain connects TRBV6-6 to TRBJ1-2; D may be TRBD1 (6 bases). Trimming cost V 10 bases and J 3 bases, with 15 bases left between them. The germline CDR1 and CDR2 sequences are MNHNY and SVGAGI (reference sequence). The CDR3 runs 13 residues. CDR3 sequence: CATREGDHYGYTF. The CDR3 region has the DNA TGTGCCACCAGGGAGGGGGACCACTATGGCTACACCTTC.

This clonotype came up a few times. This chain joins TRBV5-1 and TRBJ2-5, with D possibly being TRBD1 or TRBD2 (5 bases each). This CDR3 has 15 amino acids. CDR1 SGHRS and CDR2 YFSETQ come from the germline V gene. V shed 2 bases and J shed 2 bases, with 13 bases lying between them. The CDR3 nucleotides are TGCGCCAGCAGCTTTAGTCAGGGACGGCAAGAGACCCAGTACTTC. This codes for CASSFSQGRQETQYF. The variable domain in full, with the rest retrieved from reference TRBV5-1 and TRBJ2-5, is KAGVTQTPRYLIKTRGQQVTLSCSPISGHRSVSWYQQTPGQGLQFLFEYFSETQRNKGNFPGRFSGRQFSNSRSEMNVSTLELGDSALYLCASSFSQGRQETQYFGPGTRLLVL.

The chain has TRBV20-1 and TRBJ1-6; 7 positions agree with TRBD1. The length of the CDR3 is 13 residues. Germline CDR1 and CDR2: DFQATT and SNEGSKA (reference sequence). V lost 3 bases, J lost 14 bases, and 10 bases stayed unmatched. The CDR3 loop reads CSASRTGLPTLHF. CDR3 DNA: TGCAGTGCTAGCCGGACAGGTTTGCCCACCCTCCACTTT.

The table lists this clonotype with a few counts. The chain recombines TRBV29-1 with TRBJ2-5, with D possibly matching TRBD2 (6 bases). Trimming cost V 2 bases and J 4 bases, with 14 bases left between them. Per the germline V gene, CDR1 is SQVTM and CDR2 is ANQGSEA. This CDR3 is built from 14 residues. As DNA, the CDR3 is TGCAGCGTTGAATCGGGGACTGAGGTAGAGACCCAGTACTTC. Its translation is CSVESGTEVETQYF.

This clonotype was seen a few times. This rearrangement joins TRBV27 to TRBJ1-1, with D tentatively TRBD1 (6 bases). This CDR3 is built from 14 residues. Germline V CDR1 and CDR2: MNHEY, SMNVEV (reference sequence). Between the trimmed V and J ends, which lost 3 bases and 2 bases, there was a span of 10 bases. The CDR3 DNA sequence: TGTGCCAGCAGTTTTTTAGGGGGTAACACTGAAGCTTTCTTT. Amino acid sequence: CASSFLGGNTEAFF.

CDR3 DNA: TGCAGTGCTGCGCGGGATTCCGGGGAGCTGTTTTTT. This encodes CSAARDSGELFF. The genes are TRBV20-1 and TRBJ2-2; maybe TRBD2 (6 bases). CDR1 DFQATT and CDR2 SNEGSKA come from the germline V gene (reference sequence). This CDR3 has 12 residues. V gave up 5 bases and J gave up 6 bases, with 10 bases separating them.

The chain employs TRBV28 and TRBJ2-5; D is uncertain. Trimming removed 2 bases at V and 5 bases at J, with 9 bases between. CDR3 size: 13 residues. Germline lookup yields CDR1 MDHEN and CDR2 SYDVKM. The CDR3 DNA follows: TGTGCCAGCAGTTTAAGGGTCCCGGAGACCCAGTACTTC. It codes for CASSLRVPETQYF.

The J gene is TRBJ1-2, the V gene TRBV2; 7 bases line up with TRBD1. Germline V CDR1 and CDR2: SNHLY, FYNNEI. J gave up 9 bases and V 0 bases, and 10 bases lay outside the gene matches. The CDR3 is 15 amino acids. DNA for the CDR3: TGTGCCAGCAGTGAAGCGCTTCGACAGGGAGGGAGCTACACCTTC. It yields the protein CASSEALRQGGSYTF.

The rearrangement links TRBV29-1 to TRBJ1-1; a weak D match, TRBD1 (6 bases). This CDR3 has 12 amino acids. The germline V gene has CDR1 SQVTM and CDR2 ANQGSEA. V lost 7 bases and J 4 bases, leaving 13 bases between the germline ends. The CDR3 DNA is TGCAGCGCCCGGCCGACAGGCACTGAAGCTTTCTTT. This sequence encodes CSARPTGTEAFF.

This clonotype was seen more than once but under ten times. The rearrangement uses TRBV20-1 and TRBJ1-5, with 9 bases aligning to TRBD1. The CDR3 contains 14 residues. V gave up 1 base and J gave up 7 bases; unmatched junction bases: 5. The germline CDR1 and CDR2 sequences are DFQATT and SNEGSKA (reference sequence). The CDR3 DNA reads TGCAGTGCTAGAGGGGACAGGGACATACAGCCCCAGCATTTT. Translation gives CSARGDRDIQPQHF.

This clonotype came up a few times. CDR3 in amino acids: CASSQELRRDPAFF. The DNA for the CDR3 is TGCGCCAGCAGCCAAGAGCTGAGGAGGGATCCAGCTTTCTTT. The V gene is TRBV4-1, the J gene TRBJ1-1; D is unresolved. The CDR3 has 14 residues. V shed 0 bases and J shed 10 bases, with 15 bases lying between them. Per the germline V gene, CDR1 is MGHRA and CDR2 is YSYEKL.

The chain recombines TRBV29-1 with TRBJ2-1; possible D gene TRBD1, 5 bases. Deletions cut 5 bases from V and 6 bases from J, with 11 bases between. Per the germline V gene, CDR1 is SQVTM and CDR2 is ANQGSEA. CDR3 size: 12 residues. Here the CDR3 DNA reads TGCAGCGTTAGGACATCGAGCAATGAGCAGTTCTTC. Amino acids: CSVRTSSNEQFF.

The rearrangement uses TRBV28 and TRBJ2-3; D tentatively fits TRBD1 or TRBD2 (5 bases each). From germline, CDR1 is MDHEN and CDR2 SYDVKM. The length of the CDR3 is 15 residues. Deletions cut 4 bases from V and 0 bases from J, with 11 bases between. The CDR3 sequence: CASSSPGPSTDTQYF. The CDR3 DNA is TGTGCCAGCAGTTCACCGGGACCTAGCACAGATACGCAGTATTTT.

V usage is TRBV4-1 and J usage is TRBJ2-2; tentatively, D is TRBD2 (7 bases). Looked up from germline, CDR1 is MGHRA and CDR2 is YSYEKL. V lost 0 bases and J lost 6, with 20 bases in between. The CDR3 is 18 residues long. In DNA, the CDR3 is TGCGCCAGCAGCCAAGAAAGGGGAGCGGGACCAGGGGCCGGGGAGCTGTTTTTT. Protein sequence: CASSQERGAGPGAGELFF.

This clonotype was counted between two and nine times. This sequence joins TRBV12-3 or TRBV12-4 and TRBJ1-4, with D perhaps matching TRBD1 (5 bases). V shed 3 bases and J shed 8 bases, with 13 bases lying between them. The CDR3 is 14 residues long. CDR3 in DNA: TGTGCCAGCAGTTTGCCCAGGGCAGGGGAAAAACTGTTTTTT. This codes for CASSLPRAGEKLFF.

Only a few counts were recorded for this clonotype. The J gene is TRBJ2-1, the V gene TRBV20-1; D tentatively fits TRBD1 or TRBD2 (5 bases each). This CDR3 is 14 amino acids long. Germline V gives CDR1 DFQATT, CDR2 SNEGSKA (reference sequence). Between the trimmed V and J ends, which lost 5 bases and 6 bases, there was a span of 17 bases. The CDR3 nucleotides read TGCAGTGCTGTCCCGTGGGACCGTACCAATGAGCAGTTCTTC. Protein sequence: CSAVPWDRTNEQFF.

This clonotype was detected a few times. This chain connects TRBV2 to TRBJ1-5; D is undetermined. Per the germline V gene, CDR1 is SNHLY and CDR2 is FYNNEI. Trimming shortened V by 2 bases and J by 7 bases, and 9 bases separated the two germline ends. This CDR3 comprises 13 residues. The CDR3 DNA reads TGTGCCAGCAGTGAATGGCAGAGCCAGCCCCAGCATTTT. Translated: CASSEWQSQPQHF. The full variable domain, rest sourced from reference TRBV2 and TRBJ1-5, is EPEVTQTPSHQVTQMGQEVILRCVPISNHLYFYWYRQILGQKVEFLVSFYNNEISEKSEIFDDQFSVERPDGSNFTLKIRSTKLEDSAMYFCASSEWQSQPQHFGDGTRLSIL.

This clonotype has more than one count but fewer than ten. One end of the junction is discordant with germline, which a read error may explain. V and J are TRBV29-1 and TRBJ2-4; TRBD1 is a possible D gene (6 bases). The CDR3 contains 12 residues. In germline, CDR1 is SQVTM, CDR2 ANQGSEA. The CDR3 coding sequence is TGCAGCGTGGAAGCAGGGGAGAACATTCAGTACTTC. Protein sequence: CSVEAGENIQYF.

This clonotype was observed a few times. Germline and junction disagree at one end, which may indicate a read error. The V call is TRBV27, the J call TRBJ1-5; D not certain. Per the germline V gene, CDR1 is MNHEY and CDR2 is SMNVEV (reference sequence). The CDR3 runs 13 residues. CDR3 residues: CASSLSGSKKEVF. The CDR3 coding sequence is TGTGCCAGCAGTCTCAGCGGTTCTAAGAAGGAAGTATTT.

The CDR3 reads CSATPPAGGPGEQYF. The DNA of the CDR3 is TGCAGCGCCACCCCCCCAGCGGGAGGGCCGGGGGAGCAGTACTTC. V and J are TRBV29-1 and TRBJ2-7; 10 positions match TRBD2. This CDR3 contains 15 residues. Germline V lookup: CDR1 SQVTM, CDR2 ANQGSEA. V shed 7 bases, J shed 7 bases, and the junction held 16 bases outside the gene matches.

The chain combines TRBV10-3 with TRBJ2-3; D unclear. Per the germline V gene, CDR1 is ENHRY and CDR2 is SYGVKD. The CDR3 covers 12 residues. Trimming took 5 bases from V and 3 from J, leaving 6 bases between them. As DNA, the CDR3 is TGTGCCATCAGTTTGGATACAGATACGCAGTATTTT. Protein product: CAISLDTDTQYF.

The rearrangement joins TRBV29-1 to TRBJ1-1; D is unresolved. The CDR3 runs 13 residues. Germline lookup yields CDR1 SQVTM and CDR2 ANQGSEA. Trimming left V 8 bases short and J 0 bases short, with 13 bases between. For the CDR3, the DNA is TGCAGCCTAAGGACCCAAATGAACACTGAAGCTTTCTTT. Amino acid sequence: CSLRTQMNTEAFF.

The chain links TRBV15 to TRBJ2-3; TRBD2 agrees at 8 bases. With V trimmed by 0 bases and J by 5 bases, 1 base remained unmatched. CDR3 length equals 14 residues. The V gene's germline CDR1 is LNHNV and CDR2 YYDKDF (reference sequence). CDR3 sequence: CATSRDLAGDTQYF. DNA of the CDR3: TGTGCCACCAGCAGAGATCTAGCGGGAGATACGCAGTATTTT. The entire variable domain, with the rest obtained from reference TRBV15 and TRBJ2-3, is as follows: DAMVIQNPRYQVTQFGKPVTLSCSQTLNHNVMYWYQQKSSQAPKLLFHYYDKDFNNEADTPDNFQSRRPNTSFCFLDIRSPGLGDTAMYLCATSRDLAGDTQYFGPGTRLTVL.